This T cell receptor (beta chain) was found in a study of immune evolution from preneoplasia to lung adenocarcinoma. The method was immunoSEQ multiplex PCR; TCRdb's version includes in-frame clones alone and lacks a portion of them. Here the sample spans under 4,000 clones, approximately 70% being singletons. Two lung cancer pathologists independently confirmed each histologic diagnosis. CDR1 and CDR2 (germline): MGHDK, SYGVNS. The CDR3 extends over 14 amino acids. Trimming took 1 base from V and 4 from J, leaving 10 bases between them. Sequencing was carried out using FFPE minimally invasive lung adenocarcinoma tissue. This chain joins TRBV25-1 and TRBJ1-2; maybe TRBD1 (5 bases). This receptor was identified in a person aged 60 to 80 with lung adenocarcinoma. The CDR3 coding sequence is TGTGCCAGCAGTGAATGGGGACGGCTCTATGGCTACACCTTC. Protein sequence: CASSEWGRLYGYTF.